This T cell receptor beta chain is drawn from a study of blood T cell repertoires in COVID-19. About the research overall: Spain, Italy and the United States supplied samples that represented acute and convalescent COVID-19.

Original analysis: Amplification with reference gene primers provided the estimates of nucleated cell counts. Clones were read by immunoSEQ multiplex PCR, and TCRdb kept only the in-frame ones, dropping some. That table is the source of V, J and clone size, and D and trimming were worked out from the DNA. The repertoire holds some 130,000 clones, with about 89% as singletons. This CDR3 has 17 residues. V dropped 3 bases and J dropped 4; count of bases not matched to a gene: 14. Looked up from germline, CDR1 is SGHRS and CDR2 is YFSETQ. The material sequenced was peripheral blood. The chain couples TRBV5-1 to TRBJ1-1, with 8 bases matching TRBD1. This TCR was sampled from a man in his fifties or sixties with COVID-19, enrolled during active disease. The CDR3 DNA reads as TGCGCCAGCAGCTCCCTAGACAGGGGTGGTTGGGGCACTGAAGCTTTCTTT. Translating it yields CASSSLDRGGWGTEAFF.